The 18 T cell receptor beta chains below were found in one sample sequenced in a study of T cell responses to AZD1222 COVID-19 vaccine. The data were produced by immunoSEQ multiplex PCR, yet TCRdb's version contains in-frame clones alone and is incomplete. The sample contains just under 55,000 clones, 89% of which appear only once. Sequenced material: peripheral blood, taken on day 0 of AZD1222 vaccination. These receptor sequences come from an adult in good health.

The chain has TRBV2 and TRBJ2-7; D possibly corresponds to TRBD1 (6 bases). Trimming removed 6 bases at V and 3 bases at J, with 15 bases between. The CDR3 consists of 14 residues. Germline V CDR1 and CDR2: SNHLY, FYNNEI. The CDR3 loop is CASRAEQGYYEQYF. The DNA of the CDR3 is TGTGCCAGCAGGGCTGAACAGGGATACTACGAGCAGTACTTC.

The V gene is TRBV19, the J gene TRBJ2-5, with TRBD1 identical over 7 bases. The germline gives CDR1 LNHDA, CDR2 SQIVND (reference sequence). There are 14 residues in the CDR3. The V segment lost 8 bases and the J segment 5 bases; nucleotides outside the gene matches: 11. The CDR3, as DNA: TGTGCCAGTGCGGACAGGCTGAAGAGGGAGACCCAGTACTTC. Protein product: CASADRLKRETQYF. The full variable domain, completed using reference TRBV19 and TRBJ2-5, is DGGITQSPKYLFRKEGQNVTLSCEQNLNHDAMYWYRQDPGQGLRLIYYSQIVNDFQKGDIAEGYSVSREKKESFPLTVTSAQKNPTAFYLCASADRLKRETQYFGPGTRLLVL.

The genes are TRBV30 and TRBJ2-7, with TRBD2 matching over 9 bases. Germline CDR1 reads GTSNPN; CDR2 reads SVGIG (reference sequence). The V and J ends lost 3 bases and 5 bases, in that order; junction bases with no gene match: 8. The CDR3 length is 14 residues. The CDR3 DNA sequence: TGTGCCTGGAGATTTAGCGGGAGTAGTGACGAGCAGTACTTC. This codes for CAWRFSGSSDEQYF.

A word on this clone: One end of the junction varies from germline; a read error may be responsible. The rearrangement links TRBV28 to TRBJ2-7, with TRBD2 matching 10 bases. Germline V lookup: CDR1 MDHEN, CDR2 SYDVKM. The CDR3 totals 14 residues. CDR3 nucleotide sequence: TGTGCCAGCAGTTTAAGCGGGAGGGGCTACGGGCAGTACTTC. Its protein product is CASSLSGRGYGQYF.

This chain joins TRBV18 and TRBJ1-1, with D hard to call. V was trimmed by 3 bases and J by 2 bases, leaving 16 bases between them. Per the germline V gene, CDR1 is KGHSH and CDR2 is LQKENI. There are 16 residues in the CDR3. The CDR3 DNA follows: TGTGCCAGCTCACCCGCTCAGCGAGTTACCAACACTGAAGCTTTCTTT. As protein: CASSPAQRVTNTEAFF.

The V and J genes are TRBV3-1 (or the pseudogene TRBV3-2) and TRBJ2-5, with D possibly matching TRBD2 (7 bases). The CDR3 is 17 amino acids. V lost 0 bases, J lost 2 bases, and 16 bases lay in between. Germline V CDR1 and CDR2: LGHDT, YNNKEL (reference sequence). CDR3 protein: CASSQDGARGAQETQYF. The CDR3 DNA sequence: TGTGCCAGCAGCCAAGACGGGGCCCGGGGGGCACAAGAGACCCAGTACTTC.

This sequence joins TRBV11-2 and TRBJ1-2; perhaps TRBD1 as D (5 bases). CDR3 length: 14 amino acids. V was pared by 2 bases and J by 2 bases, with 9 bases between. The germline V gene encodes CDR1 SGHAT and CDR2 FQNNGV. The CDR3 sequence: CASSLSGFNYGYTF. The DNA for the CDR3 is TGTGCCAGCAGCTTATCAGGGTTCAACTATGGCTACACCTTC.

The chain combines TRBV5-4 with TRBJ2-1, with 7 nucleotides matching TRBD1. V was clipped by 4 bases and J by 1 base; unmatched bases: 5. This CDR3 is 15 amino acids long. CDR1 and CDR2 (germline): SGHNT, YYREEE (reference sequence). In DNA, the CDR3 is TGTGCCAGCAGCGGTGGGACAGAGTCCTACAATGAGCAGTTCTTC. Amino acids: CASSGGTESYNEQFF.

V is TRBV5-5 and J is TRBJ1-6, with TRBD1 matching 9 bases. The germline gives CDR1 SGHKS, CDR2 YYEKEE (reference sequence). The CDR3 is made up of 15 amino acids. Trimming cost V 0 bases and J 11 bases; bases outside gene matches: 6. The CDR3 sequence is CASSLDRGLAAPLHF. Here the CDR3 DNA reads TGTGCCAGCAGCTTGGACAGGGGGCTCGCGGCACCCCTCCACTTT.

This clone was seen only once. The chain couples TRBV7-7 to TRBJ2-5; D is possibly TRBD2 (6 bases). CDR3 size: 16 residues. Germline assignment: CDR1 SSHAT and CDR2 FNYEAQ (reference sequence). V lost 3 bases and J 2 bases, leaving 16 bases between the germline ends. Written as DNA, the CDR3 is TGTGCCAGCAGCTTGGGGTTACAGCGGGCTCAAGAGACCCAGTACTTC. It specifies CASSLGLQRAQETQYF.

This clone was detected once. The genes are TRBV5-1 and TRBJ2-7; maybe TRBD2 (6 bases). V was clipped by 5 bases and J by 4 bases, with 19 bases between them. The CDR3 is 15 amino acids. Germline V CDR1 and CDR2: SGHRS, YFSETQ. CDR3 in amino acids: CASRVLADLSYEQYF. CDR3 DNA: TGCGCCAGCAGGGTCTTAGCGGACCTCTCTTACGAGCAGTACTTC.

The V call is TRBV5-1, the J call TRBJ2-7, with TRBD1 matching over 9 bases. The length of the CDR3 is 15 residues. Per germline, CDR1 SGHRS and CDR2 YFSETQ. The junction had 8 bases not matched to a gene; V was cut back by 2 bases and J by 5 bases. CDR3 residues: CASSLSGTGWDEQYF. In DNA, the CDR3 is TGCGCCAGCAGCTTATCCGGGACAGGGTGGGACGAGCAGTACTTC.

V gene TRBV7-2 combines with J gene TRBJ2-2; 12 bases line up with TRBD2. Unmatched junction bases numbered 4, after V lost 1 base and J lost 4 bases. Germline CDR1 and CDR2: SGHTA and FQGNSA. The CDR3 consists of 17 residues. The CDR3 bases are TGTGCCAGCAGCTTAGAACTAGCGGGAGGTGCCACCGGGGAGCTGTTTTTT. Protein product: CASSLELAGGATGELFF.

The rearrangement links TRBV6-5 to TRBJ2-7, with a tentative D call TRBD1 (6 bases). There are 13 residues in the CDR3. Germline V lookup: CDR1 MNHEY, CDR2 SVGAGI. Trimming removed 5 bases at V and 7 bases at J, with 15 bases between. DNA of the CDR3: TGTGCCAGCAGTCTACAGGGTTGGAGGGAGCAGTACTTC. Protein sequence: CASSLQGWREQYF.

The chain couples TRBV10-1 to TRBJ2-4; no clear D. V shed 10 bases and J shed 0 bases, with 25 bases lying between them. Germline V gene lookup returns CDR1 WNHNN and CDR2 SYGVQD (reference sequence). The CDR3 extends over 18 amino acids. The CDR3, as DNA: TGCGCCAATACGATCCCAGGCCAGCGTCAACTAGCCAAAAACATTCAGTACTTC. Encoded protein: CANTIPGQRQLAKNIQYF.

This chain links TRBV9 with TRBJ2-1; TRBD2 agrees at 8 bases. V lost 0 bases to trimming and J lost 6 bases; unmatched junction nucleotides: 5. Germline V gene data show CDR1 as SGDLS and CDR2 as YYNGEE. The CDR3 has 15 amino acids. CDR3 nucleotides: TGTGCCAGCAGCGTAGCAGCGGGAGTAGGCAATGAGCAGTTCTTC. Amino acid sequence: CASSVAAGVGNEQFF.

The chain joins TRBV7-9 to TRBJ2-3; D gene ambiguous. The germline V gene encodes CDR1 SEHNR and CDR2 FQNEAQ (reference sequence). V was pared by 5 bases and J by 4 bases, with 7 bases between. The CDR3 has 12 residues. The CDR3 nucleotides are TGTGCCAGCAGCCTAAGGCCAGATACGCAGTATTTT. It is translated as CASSLRPDTQYF.

V and J are TRBV2 and TRBJ2-2; perhaps D is TRBD1 or TRBD2 (5 bases each). The CDR3 spans 14 residues. From germline, CDR1 is SNHLY and CDR2 FYNNEI. Trimming left V 8 bases short and J 3 bases short, with 13 bases between. CDR3 nucleotide sequence: TGTGCCAGCGGGGGTAGGAGCGACACCGGGGAGCTGTTTTTT. Amino acids: CASGGRSDTGELFF.